A single sample is the source of the 4 T cell receptor beta chains below, sequenced in a study of OX40 agonist ivuxolimab in advanced cancers. Assay used: immunoSEQ multiplex PCR; TCRdb lists only in-frame clones, some missing. The table shows 35,000 to 40,000 clones, with around 87% occurring only once. The sample was CD4+ or CD8+ T cells sorted from blood, taken in a trial of the OX40 agonist ivuxolimab. These receptors came from an adult with an advanced solid tumor such as melanoma, head and neck, liver or kidney cancer.

The chain uses TRBV9 and TRBJ2-7, with D possibly matching TRBD1 (6 bases). Germline CDR1 SGDLS, CDR2 YYNGEE. The CDR3 runs 14 residues. Trimming left V 0 bases short and J 0 bases short, with 7 bases between. The CDR3 DNA is TGTGCCAGCAGCGTAGTGGACAGCTCCTACGAGCAGTACTTC. Its translation is CASSVVDSSYEQYF.

This clone was seen a single time. The rearrangement joins TRBV7-8 to TRBJ1-5; D remains unclear. CDR1 is SGHVS and CDR2 is FQNEAQ in the germline V gene. The CDR3 consists of 14 residues. The germline V and J ends were trimmed by 7 bases and 3 bases, with 13 bases remaining between them. The CDR3 reads CASTLDGANQPQHF. The CDR3 nucleotides read TGTGCCAGCACTCTGGACGGTGCCAATCAGCCCCAGCATTTT.

This chain links TRBV7-2 with TRBJ1-5; D gene uncertain. Trimming took off 1 base at V and 3 bases at J, with 10 bases between the two ends. The CDR3 spans 15 residues. In germline, CDR1 is SGHTA, CDR2 FQGNSA. The CDR3 region is CASSLEVGFNQPQHF. As DNA, the CDR3 is TGTGCCAGCAGCTTAGAGGTAGGGTTCAATCAGCCCCAGCATTTT.

V gene TRBV25-1 combines with J gene TRBJ2-7, with TRBD2 identical over 7 bases. This CDR3 is 14 amino acids long. The germline CDR1 and CDR2 sequences are MGHDK and SYGVNS. V lost 7 bases and J lost 6; bases outside the gene matches: 12. The CDR3 is CASKGGVSQSEQYF. CDR3 bases: TGTGCCAGCAAGGGAGGGGTATCTCAAAGCGAGCAGTACTTC.